The 21 T cell receptor beta chains given below trace back to one sample, sequenced in a study of monozygotic twins with inflammatory bowel disease. TCRdb reprocessed the 5' RACE reads and reports one entry per CDR3 protein, with no DNA. In total, the table holds about 380,000 distinct CDR3 sequences. The sequencing input was blood. The receptors derive from a human donor with ulcerative colitis or Crohn's disease, or a healthy co-twin of an affected twin (not recorded which).

The chain employs TRBV7-2 and TRBJ2-7; TCRdb picks TRBD2, but there is no DNA to check that call. The CDR3 has 15 amino acids. Germline V CDR1 and CDR2: SGHTA, FQGNSA. CDR3 region: CASRASGGNSYEQYF.

V usage is TRBV7-9 and J usage is TRBJ1-5; TCRdb lists TRBD1, though no DNA is available to test this call. The V gene's germline CDR1 is SEHNR and CDR2 FQNEAQ (reference sequence). This CDR3 contains 15 residues. The CDR3 loop is CASSLGTGANQPQHF.

V gene TRBV20-1 combines with J gene TRBJ2-7; the TCRdb call, TRBD2, lacks DNA for checking. The germline gives CDR1 DFQATT, CDR2 SNEGSKA (reference sequence). The CDR3 has 18 residues. CDR3 protein: CSASGKRGGRNRSYEQYF.

The V call is TRBV4-3, the J call TRBJ2-1; TCRdb selects TRBD2, and the lack of DNA leaves this call unchecked. The CDR3 spans 17 residues. Per the germline V gene, CDR1 is LGHNA and CDR2 is YSLEER. CDR3 in amino acids: CASSQGLLRGAGLGQFF.

The chain combines TRBV7-6 with TRBJ2-3; the D gene TCRdb calls, TRBD2, cannot be checked with no DNA. The CDR3 length is 16 residues. Germline V gene data show CDR1 as SGHVS and CDR2 as FNYEAQ. The chain's CDR3 is CASSPLAGGRTDTQYF.

This sequence joins TRBV30 and TRBJ2-1; TCRdb reports TRBD2, a call that lacks DNA to check it against. Germline lookup yields CDR1 GTSNPN and CDR2 SVGIG (reference sequence). CDR3 size: 13 residues. CDR3 in amino acids: CAWTSGGAGEQFF.

The V and J genes are TRBV11-2 and TRBJ2-3; the TCRdb D gene call, TRBD2, has no DNA to confirm it. CDR3 length: 13 amino acids. Germline assignment: CDR1 SGHAT and CDR2 FQNNGV. CDR3 amino acids: CASRASSGGTQYF.

This chain links TRBV7-8 with TRBJ2-7; TCRdb reports TRBD2, a call that lacks DNA to check it against. CDR1 SGHVS and CDR2 FQNEAQ come from the germline V gene. The CDR3 has 15 residues. The CDR3 loop is CASSLAGLAHYEQYF.

The CDR3 loop reads CASSQVGRSNEKLFF. This chain joins TRBV14 and TRBJ1-4. The V gene's germline CDR1 is SGHDN and CDR2 FVKESK. This CDR3 is built from 15 residues.

V is TRBV29-1 and J is TRBJ2-1; the TCRdb D gene call, TRBD1, has no DNA to confirm it. This CDR3 contains 13 residues. Per the germline V gene, CDR1 is SQVTM and CDR2 is ANQGSEA. The CDR3 region is CSVEEPPSNEQFF.

The V call is TRBV7-9, the J call TRBJ2-6; TCRdb's D call, TRBD1, is unchecked because there is no DNA. The CDR3 extends over 17 amino acids. Germline V gene lookup returns CDR1 SEHNR and CDR2 FQNEAQ (reference sequence). The CDR3 reads CASSPGQGLSGANVLTF.

This chain links TRBV12-3 or TRBV12-4 with TRBJ2-3; without DNA, the TCRdb call of TRBD1 cannot be checked. This CDR3 is built from 15 residues. The chain's CDR3 is CASSWRDRTTDTQYF.

The gene calls are TRBV12-3 or TRBV12-4 and TRBJ2-7; TCRdb's D gene call, TRBD2, goes unchecked for lack of DNA. The CDR3 contains 14 residues. CDR3 protein: CASSLSPEGAEQYF.

The chain carries TRBV6-6 and TRBJ2-7. Germline assignment: CDR1 MNHNY and CDR2 SVGAGI (reference sequence). The CDR3 is made up of 14 amino acids. CDR3 protein: CASSYSANSYEQYF.

The V gene is TRBV10-2, the J gene TRBJ2-5; TCRdb lists TRBD1, though no DNA is available to test this call. This CDR3 spans 16 amino acids. Germline-derived CDR1 and CDR2 are WSHSY and SAAADI. The CDR3 spells CASSESGRLYQETQYF.

V and J are TRBV6-1 and TRBJ2-3; TCRdb indicates TRBD2, and absent DNA this call remains unverified. CDR3 length: 12 amino acids. Germline CDR1 MNHNS, CDR2 SASEGT. Here the CDR3 reads CASSERAGAQYF.

The chain recombines TRBV6-1 with TRBJ2-2; TCRdb reports TRBD1, a call that lacks DNA to check it against. Germline CDR1 reads MNHNS; CDR2 reads SASEGT. The CDR3 length is 16 residues. The CDR3 region is CASSARQGADTGELFF.

The V gene is TRBV18, the J gene TRBJ2-7; TCRdb proposes TRBD1, but this gene call is untestable without DNA. CDR1 and CDR2 from the germline V gene are KGHSH and LQKENI. The length of the CDR3 is 16 residues. The CDR3 loop is CASSPLRQGSSYEQYF.

This chain uses TRBV12-3 or TRBV12-4 with TRBJ1-2; the D call from TCRdb, TRBD1, cannot be confirmed without DNA. This CDR3 region has 16 residues. The CDR3 loop is CASSFQPGPANYGYTF.

The chain employs TRBV7-3 and TRBJ2-2; TCRdb's D gene call, TRBD1, goes unchecked for lack of DNA. CDR3 length equals 15 residues. Germline V lookup: CDR1 SGHTA, CDR2 FQGTGA. The chain's CDR3 is CASSLGTGGAGELFF.

The V call is TRBV5-1, the J call TRBJ2-1; there is no DNA to check the TCRdb D call of TRBD2. This CDR3 has 16 residues. From germline, CDR1 is SGHRS and CDR2 YFSETQ. The CDR3 sequence is CASTGLAGGNNHEQFF.